This is a list of T cell receptor beta chains from one sample in a study of blood T cell repertoires in COVID-19. Sequencing was performed with immunoSEQ multiplex PCR; in TCRdb, only in-frame clones are kept and a portion is missing. The sample comprises a few hundred thousand clones, over 80% of which are singletons, and roughly 1.2% rests with the top ten. The material sequenced was PBMCs or T cells enriched from blood (not recorded which). The receptors here all came from a human donor in a cohort exposed to, infected with or recovered from COVID-19 (not recorded which). The donor label of this sample is uncertain. Each CDR3 is given without its conserved first and last residue. The order of the fields is CDR3 protein, V gene, J gene.

ASSQDSSGYTTDTQY	TRBV4-1	TRBJ2-3
ASSVGGGGGNTQY	TRBV9	TRBJ2-3
ASSLVGGASYGYT	TRBV7-8	TRBJ1-2
ASTGDRTTYEQY	TRBV2	TRBJ2-7
ASSLVPGQGEAF	TRBV5-1	TRBJ1-1
ASSPPGRGPYGYT	TRBV18	TRBJ1-2
ASSFEQGVYNEQF	TRBV5-6	TRBJ2-1
ASTPSGDPNEKLF	TRBV2	TRBJ1-4
ASSHASGTGSSEQY	TRBV7-8	TRBJ2-7
SASDTGGFNNSPLH	TRBV20-1	TRBJ1-6
ASSPVTVTTEAF	TRBV9	TRBJ1-1
ASTLRGKVTYEQY	TRBV5-6	TRBJ2-7
ASSLNRVRTEAF	TRBV27	TRBJ1-1
ASSPRQGAGGTDTQY	TRBV9	TRBJ2-3
ASSLGQGKTEAF	TRBV5-4	TRBJ1-1
ASSQARGGNYGYT	TRBV3-1/TRBV3-2	TRBJ1-2
ASSLGQRGVTEAF	TRBV7-6	TRBJ1-1
ASSVVADNSPLH	TRBV9	TRBJ1-6
ASRSPKDEKLF	TRBV7-9	TRBJ1-4
ASSFRQNYGYT	TRBV12-3/TRBV12-4	TRBJ1-2
ASRTGGLLNTEAF	TRBV2	TRBJ1-1
ASSEGGNEQF	TRBV9	TRBJ2-1
AWNLGGRGVDEQF	TRBV30	TRBJ2-1
ASSFLAGPETQY	TRBV5-1	TRBJ2-5
ASNTGGPSNSPLH	TRBV19	TRBJ1-6
ASSLPGQRIYEQY	TRBV5-6	TRBJ2-7
ASSLRTGGLADTQY	TRBV5-1	TRBJ2-3
ASSEFWTDEAF	TRBV6-1	TRBJ1-1
ASRPQGSGNTIY	TRBV27	TRBJ1-3
ASSQPQGNGYT	TRBV7-2	TRBJ1-2
ASSLSSTGVNGYT	TRBV5-1	TRBJ1-2
ATSDFPQGASTDTQY	TRBV24-1	TRBJ2-3
ASSLVSGGSTDTQY	TRBV7-2	TRBJ2-3
SVASVSGGDTQY	TRBV29-1	TRBJ2-3
ASSVGQGGSTEKLF	TRBV9	TRBJ1-4
ATSGQGISPLH	TRBV24-1	TRBJ1-6
ASSLRPGEAF	TRBV13	TRBJ1-1
SARGRGFHEQY	TRBV29-1	TRBJ2-7
ASTSGAFNYGYT	TRBV19	TRBJ1-2
ASSQDAGVGDTQY	TRBV14	TRBJ2-3
ASSRMTSGGAEDTQY	TRBV5-1	TRBJ2-3
ASSLGGGRSEAF	TRBV5-1	TRBJ1-1
ATGRDEAF	TRBV6-7	TRBJ1-1
ASSQDLKRAYEQY	TRBV3-1/TRBV3-2	TRBJ2-7
ASSYNRDSLNGYT	TRBV6-5	TRBJ1-2